Sequencing of this T cell receptor beta chain was carried out in a study of T cell responses to AZD1222 COVID-19 vaccine. The protocol was immunoSEQ multiplex PCR, while the TCRdb copy is restricted to in-frame clones and leaves out a portion. The sample contains over 100,000 clones, about 90% of which appear only once. The CDR3 is made up of 15 amino acids. The junction had 10 bases not matched to a gene; V was cut back by 3 bases and J by 6 bases. This TCR was recovered from an adult in good health. Sequenced material: peripheral blood, taken on day 0 of AZD1222 vaccination. The V and J genes are TRBV23-1 and TRBJ1-1, with 7 bases fitting TRBD1. TRBV23-1 is labeled an ORF, and its function is uncertain. The CDR3 loop is CASSHTTGKRAEAFF. In DNA form, the CDR3 reads TGCGCCAGCAGTCATACGACAGGGAAACGGGCTGAAGCTTTCTTT.